This T cell receptor beta chain stems from a study of shared clonotypes between healthy human individuals. Whole-study findings and limits: It was only blood that was sampled, and tissue repertoires likely differ. Clonotype sharing among donors, it was expected, would be affected by sequencing depth.

Here immunoSEQ multiplex PCR was the method, and the copy in TCRdb shows in-frame clones only, minus some. The sample lists millions of clones; roughly 94% were seen once. Of note for this clone: What it binds is not known.

Sequences were obtained from naive CD4+ T cells sorted from blood. This sample's subset: CD45RA+ positively selected. This TCR came from a man aged 18-30 years in good health.

CDR3 sequence: CASSEGRVSYNEQFF. The CDR3 DNA follows: TGTGCCAGCAGTGAAGGCAGGGTTTCCTACAATGAGCAGTTCTTC. The chain carries TRBV6-1 and TRBJ2-1, with a possible D match to TRBD1 (5 bases). V lost 1 base and J 1 base, leaving 8 bases between the germline ends. The CDR3 spans 15 residues. Looked up from germline, CDR1 is MNHNS and CDR2 is SASEGT.